This T cell receptor (beta chain) originates from a study of blood T cell repertoires in COVID-19. Turning to the study itself: Donors in the United States, Italy and Spain gave samples during acute or convalescent COVID-19.

Libraries were prepared by immunoSEQ multiplex PCR; TCRdb keeps only in-frame clonotypes and omits some of them. The table records around 250,000 clones, roughly 85% of them present only once. V lost 10 bases, J lost 0 bases, and 13 bases lay in between. The CDR3 sequence is 14 residues long. Germline CDR1 reads SNHLY; CDR2 reads FYNNEI. Study members were between about 18 and 90 years old and lived in 20 to 30 US regions. The TCR sequence derives from a woman aged 45-65 years with acute COVID-19. This sequence joins TRBV2 and TRBJ1-3; possible D gene TRBD1, 6 bases. The sequenced sample consisted of PBMCs or T cells enriched from blood (not recorded which). The CDR3 protein is CANRVGHSGNTIYF. The CDR3 bases are TGTGCCAACCGGGTGGGACACTCTGGAAACACCATATATTTT. The complete variable domain, with remaining parts taken from reference TRBV2 and TRBJ1-3, reads EPEVTQTPSHQVTQMGQEVILRCVPISNHLYFYWYRQILGQKVEFLVSFYNNEISEKSEIFDDQFSVERPDGSNFTLKIRSTKLEDSAMYFCANRVGHSGNTIYFGEGSWLTVV.